Here is one T cell receptor (beta chain) with its context. This specimen belongs to a study of blood T cells in healthy people across ages. It was with a sample-barcoded 5' primer and a J-beta primer mix that a second PCR of roughly 7 to 11 cycles was run. From the 5' RACE reads, TCRdb called clonotypes with MiXCR, one entry per CDR3 protein. The data contain some 370,000 distinct CDR3 sequences, roughly half of them seen just once; the ten biggest clones take up over 40%. The sequencing input was blood. This receptor was taken from a man in his sixties in good health.

As DNA, the CDR3 is TGCAGTGTTCCTCGAGGCGGCTCCTACAATGAGCAGTTCTTC. Its protein product is CSVPRGGSYNEQFF. This rearrangement joins TRBV20-1 to TRBJ2-1; D remains unclear. The CDR3 consists of 14 residues. The germline gives CDR1 DFQATT, CDR2 SNEGSKA (reference sequence). V gave up 7 bases and J gave up 0 bases, with 13 bases separating them.